This TCR beta chain originates from a study of blood T cell repertoires in COVID-19 (dated by TCRdb to 2019 to 2021). Study-level background: The collaborator samples originated in the United States, Italy and Spain and spanned the acute and convalescent phases of COVID-19. Samples were obtained from the ongoing ImmuneRACE study (first 160 participants) and from some 1,200 subjects provided by 6 global collaborators. The sample metadata nearly always contained a de-identified subject ID, COVID-19 status, age in years and sex. A freely available public database, intended as a resource for researchers studying the immune response to SARS-CoV-2, is where the repertoires were released. The material from the prospective study consisted of cDNA or gDNA derived from T cells, B-cell-depleted T cells, or PBMCs. Subjects who had been exposed to COVID-19, were actively infected with it, or had recovered from it provided the deeply sampled blood TCRbeta repertoires that made up the dataset. Where available, HLA class I and class II types were obtained from metadata supplied by the sample provider rather than from assay-based typing.

Here is what the overall study found, with its caveats: Clinical and demographic metadata were provided uncurated, with the amount varying by source and participant.

The junction shows trimming of 8 bases on V and 5 bases on J, plus 12 bases between the germline ends. Reading the germline V gene gives CDR1 MNHEY and CDR2 SVGAGI. From the cysteine through the phenylalanine, the CDR3 covers 13 amino acids. Only CDR3 DNA remains: 39 bases, in frame from the first base. The immunoSEQ Assay, a bias-controlled multiplex PCR, was used to amplify TCRbeta CDR3 regions from genomic DNA. Per the authors' processing: Nucleated cell counts per sample were estimated from amplification of reference gene primers within the assay. To quantify the absolute abundance of each unique TCRbeta CDR3 rearrangement, sequence reads were collapsed and filtered. For each sample, productive Simpson clonality was calculated by taking the square root of Simpson's diversity index across productive rearrangements. What TCRdb holds here is the immuneACCESS table cut down to in-frame rearrangements. Part of the clones is not present; checked against another copy, under half of the missing clones reflect an unresolved V gene, and the others are unexplained. D and trimming come from the DNA, and the V and J calls and clone size come from that table. Counted in this sample were more than 250,000 clones; roughly 91% of them appeared once. The ten largest make up 1% of the sample.

Of note for this clone: Its recognized antigen is unknown. No qualities accompany the bases; no much larger clone lies one base away.

The collaborating institutions used their own protocols to collect whole blood in K2EDTA tubes. For TCRbeta analysis, collaborators shipped samples as frozen whole blood, isolated PBMCs, or DNA extracted from either of those sample types. This receptor chain uses TRBV6-5 and TRBJ2-2, with the D gene not clear enough to name. What was sequenced was peripheral blood. This TCR derives from a man in his fifties or sixties with active or convalescent COVID-19. CDR3 loop: CASYPGPTGELFF. The DNA sequence is TGTGCCAGCTACCCGGGTCCGACCGGGGAGCTGTTTTTT.